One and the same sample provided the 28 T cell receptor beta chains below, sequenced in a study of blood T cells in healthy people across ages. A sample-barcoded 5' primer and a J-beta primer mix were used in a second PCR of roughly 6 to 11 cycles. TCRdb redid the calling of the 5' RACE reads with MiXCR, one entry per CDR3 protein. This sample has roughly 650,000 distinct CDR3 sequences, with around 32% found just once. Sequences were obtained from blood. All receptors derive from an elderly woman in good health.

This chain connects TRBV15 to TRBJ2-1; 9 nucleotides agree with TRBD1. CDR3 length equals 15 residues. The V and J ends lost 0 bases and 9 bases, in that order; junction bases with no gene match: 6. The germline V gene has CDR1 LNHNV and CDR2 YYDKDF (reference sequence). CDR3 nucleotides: TGTGCCACCAGCAGAGATTCACAGGGGGCGGGTGAGCAGTTCTTC. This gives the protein CATSRDSQGAGEQFF. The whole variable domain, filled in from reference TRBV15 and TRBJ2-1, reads DAMVIQNPRYQVTQFGKPVTLSCSQTLNHNVMYWYQQKSSQAPKLLFHYYDKDFNNEADTPDNFQSRRPNTSFCFLDIRSPGLGDTAMYLCATSRDSQGAGEQFFGPGTRLTVL.

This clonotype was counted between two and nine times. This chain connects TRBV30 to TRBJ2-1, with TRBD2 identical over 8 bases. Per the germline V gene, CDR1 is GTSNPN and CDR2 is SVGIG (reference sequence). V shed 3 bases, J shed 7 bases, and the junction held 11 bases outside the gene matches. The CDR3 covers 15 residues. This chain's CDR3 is CAWSSDLAGKNEQFF. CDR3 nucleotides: TGTGCCTGGAGCTCCGATTTAGCGGGGAAAAATGAGCAGTTCTTC.

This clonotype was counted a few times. In DNA form, the CDR3 reads TGCGCCAGCAGCAGCGGGACAGAGAGGGCTTTCTTT. It encodes CASSSGTERAFF. The chain joins TRBV5-1 to TRBJ1-1, with 7 positions matching TRBD1. Germline trimming cut 4 bases from V and 11 bases from J; bases unmatched to any gene: 8. In germline, CDR1 is SGHRS, CDR2 YFSETQ. The CDR3 loop spans 12 amino acids.

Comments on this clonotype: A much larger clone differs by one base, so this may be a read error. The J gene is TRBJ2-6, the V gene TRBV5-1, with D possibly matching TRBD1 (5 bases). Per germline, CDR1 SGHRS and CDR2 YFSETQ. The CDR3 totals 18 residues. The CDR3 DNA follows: TGCGCCAGCAGCTTGGATATAGGGTGGAACTCTGGGGCCAACGTCCCGACTTTC. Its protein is CASSLDIGWNSGANVPTF.

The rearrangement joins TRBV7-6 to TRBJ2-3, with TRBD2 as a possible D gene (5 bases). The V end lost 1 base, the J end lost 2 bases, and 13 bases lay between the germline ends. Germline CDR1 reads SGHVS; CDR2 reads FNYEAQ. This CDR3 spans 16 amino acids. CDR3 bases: TGTGCCAGCAGCTTAGGGAGCGGATCAAACACAGATACGCAGTATTTT. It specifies CASSLGSGSNTDTQYF.

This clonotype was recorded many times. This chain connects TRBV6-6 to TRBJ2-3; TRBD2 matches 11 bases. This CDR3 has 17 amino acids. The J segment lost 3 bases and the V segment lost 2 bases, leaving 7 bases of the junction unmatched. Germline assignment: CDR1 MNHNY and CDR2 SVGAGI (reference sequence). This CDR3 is CASSYRGRTSGTDTQYF. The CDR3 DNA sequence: TGTGCCAGCAGTTACAGGGGAAGGACTAGCGGGACAGATACGCAGTATTTT.

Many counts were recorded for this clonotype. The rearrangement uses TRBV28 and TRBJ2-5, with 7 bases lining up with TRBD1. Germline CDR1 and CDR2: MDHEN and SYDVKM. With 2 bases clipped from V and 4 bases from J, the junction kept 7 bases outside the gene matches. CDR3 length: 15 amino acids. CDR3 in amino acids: CASSLNRGTGETQYF. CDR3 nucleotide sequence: TGTGCCAGCAGTTTAAACAGGGGTACGGGAGAGACCCAGTACTTC.

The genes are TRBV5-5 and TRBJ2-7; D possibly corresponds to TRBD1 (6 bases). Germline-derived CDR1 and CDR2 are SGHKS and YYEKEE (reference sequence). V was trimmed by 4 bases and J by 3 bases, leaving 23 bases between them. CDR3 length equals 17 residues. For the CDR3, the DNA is TGTGCCAGCAGCCGTACAGGGATCGGTGGTTGGGGCTACGAGCAGTACTTC. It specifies CASSRTGIGGWGYEQYF.

CDR3 in amino acids: CASSLGSTGSGYEQYF. Here the CDR3 DNA reads TGTGCCAGCAGCTTAGGATCTACAGGCTCCGGGTACGAGCAGTACTTC. The chain uses TRBV7-9 and TRBJ2-7; tentative D call: TRBD1 (5 bases). CDR3 length equals 16 residues. V was trimmed by 1 base and J by 4 bases, leaving 17 bases between them. Per the germline V gene, CDR1 is SEHNR and CDR2 is FQNEAQ (reference sequence).

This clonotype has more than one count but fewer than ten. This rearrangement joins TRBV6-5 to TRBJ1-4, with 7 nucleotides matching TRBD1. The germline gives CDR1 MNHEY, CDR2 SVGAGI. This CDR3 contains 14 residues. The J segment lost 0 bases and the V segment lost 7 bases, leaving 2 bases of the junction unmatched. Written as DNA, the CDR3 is TGTGCCAGCAAAGGGGGCCCAACTAATGAAAAACTGTTTTTT. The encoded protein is CASKGGPTNEKLFF.

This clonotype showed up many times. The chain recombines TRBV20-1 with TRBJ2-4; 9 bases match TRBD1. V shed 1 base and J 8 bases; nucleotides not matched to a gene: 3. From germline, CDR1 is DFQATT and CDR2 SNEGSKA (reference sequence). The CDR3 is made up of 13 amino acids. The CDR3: CSARGQGGDIQYF. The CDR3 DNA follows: TGCAGTGCTAGAGGACAGGGGGGGGACATTCAGTACTTC.

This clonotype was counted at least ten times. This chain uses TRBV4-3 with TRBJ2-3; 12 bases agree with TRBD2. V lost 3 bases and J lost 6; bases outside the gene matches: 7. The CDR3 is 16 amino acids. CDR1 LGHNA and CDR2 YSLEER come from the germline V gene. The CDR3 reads CASSQSLAGGRDTQYF. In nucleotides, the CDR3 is TGCGCCAGCAGCCAGTCACTAGCGGGGGGACGGGATACGCAGTATTTT.

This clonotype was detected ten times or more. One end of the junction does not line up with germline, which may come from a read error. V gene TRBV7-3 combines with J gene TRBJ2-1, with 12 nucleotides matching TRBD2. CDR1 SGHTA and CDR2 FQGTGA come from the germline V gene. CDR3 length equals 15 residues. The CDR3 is CASSLRLAGANEQFF. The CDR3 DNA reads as TGTGCCAGCAGTTTAAGACTAGCGGGGGCAAATGAGCAGTTCTTC.

CDR3 sequence reads: CASSYSIRRGYNEQFF. The CDR3, as DNA: TGTGCCAGCAGTTACTCCATACGGCGGGGGTACAATGAGCAGTTCTTC. This chain uses TRBV6-6 with TRBJ2-1; 7 bases match TRBD2. The V gene's germline CDR1 is MNHNY and CDR2 SVGAGI (reference sequence). V lost 0 bases and J lost 4; bases outside the gene matches: 6. CDR3 length: 16 amino acids.

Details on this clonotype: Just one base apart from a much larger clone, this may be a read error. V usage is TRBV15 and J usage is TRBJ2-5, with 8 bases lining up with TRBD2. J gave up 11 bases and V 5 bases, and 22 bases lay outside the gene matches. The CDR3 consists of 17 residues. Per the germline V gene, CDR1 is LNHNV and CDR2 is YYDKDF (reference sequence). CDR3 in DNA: TGTGCCACCAGCCTAGAAGGAGTGTTAGCGGGAAACAATGAGCAGTACTTC. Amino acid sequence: CATSLEGVLAGNNEQYF.

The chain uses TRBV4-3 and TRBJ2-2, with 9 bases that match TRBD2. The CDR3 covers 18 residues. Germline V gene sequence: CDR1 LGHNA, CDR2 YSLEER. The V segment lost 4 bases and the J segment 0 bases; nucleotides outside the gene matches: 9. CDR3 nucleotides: TGCGCCAGCAGCCTTGCCCTACTAGCGGGTGCGAACACCGGGGAGCTGTTTTTT. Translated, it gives CASSLALLAGANTGELFF.

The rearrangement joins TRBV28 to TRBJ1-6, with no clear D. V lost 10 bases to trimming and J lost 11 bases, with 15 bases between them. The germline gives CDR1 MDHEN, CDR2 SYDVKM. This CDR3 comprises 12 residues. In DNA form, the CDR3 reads TGTGCCACTTTAGCAGAGGCGCCACCCCTCCACTTT. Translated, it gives CATLAEAPPLHF.

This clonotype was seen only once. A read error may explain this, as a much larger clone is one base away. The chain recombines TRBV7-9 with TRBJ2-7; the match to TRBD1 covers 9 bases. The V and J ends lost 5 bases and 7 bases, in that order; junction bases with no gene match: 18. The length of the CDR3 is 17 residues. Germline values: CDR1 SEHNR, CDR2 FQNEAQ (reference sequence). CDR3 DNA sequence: TGTGCCAGCAGCCTAACCGCCGGGACAGGGCGCTACAATGAGCAGTACTTC. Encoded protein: CASSLTAGTGRYNEQYF.

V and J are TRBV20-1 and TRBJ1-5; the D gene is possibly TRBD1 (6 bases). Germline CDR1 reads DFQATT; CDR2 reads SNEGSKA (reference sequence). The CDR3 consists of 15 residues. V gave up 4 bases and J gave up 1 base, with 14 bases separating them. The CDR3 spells CSAIRGALSNQPQHF. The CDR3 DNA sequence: TGCAGTGCTATTCGGGGGGCCCTGAGCAATCAGCCCCAGCATTTT.

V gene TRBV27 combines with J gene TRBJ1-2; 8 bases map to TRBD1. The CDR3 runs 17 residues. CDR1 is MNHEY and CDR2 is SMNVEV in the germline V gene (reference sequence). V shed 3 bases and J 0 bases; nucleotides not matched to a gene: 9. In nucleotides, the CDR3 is TGTGCCAGCAGTTTTTCGGGGGAGACAGGGGCTAACTATGGCTACACCTTC. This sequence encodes CASSFSGETGANYGYTF.

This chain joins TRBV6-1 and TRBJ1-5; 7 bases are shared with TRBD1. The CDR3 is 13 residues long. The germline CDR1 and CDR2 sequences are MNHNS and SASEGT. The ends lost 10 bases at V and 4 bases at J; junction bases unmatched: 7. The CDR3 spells CAIGQGVNQPQHF. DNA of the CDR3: TGTGCCATTGGGCAGGGGGTTAATCAGCCCCAGCATTTT.

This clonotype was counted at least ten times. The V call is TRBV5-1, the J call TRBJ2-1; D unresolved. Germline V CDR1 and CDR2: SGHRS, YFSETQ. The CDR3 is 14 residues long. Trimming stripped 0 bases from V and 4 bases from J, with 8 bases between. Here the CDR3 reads CASSLVFQYNEQFF. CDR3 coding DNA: TGCGCCAGCAGCTTGGTGTTTCAGTACAATGAGCAGTTCTTC. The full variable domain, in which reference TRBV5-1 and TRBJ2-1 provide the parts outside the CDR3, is KAGVTQTPRYLIKTRGQQVTLSCSPISGHRSVSWYQQTPGQGLQFLFEYFSETQRNKGNFPGRFSGRQFSNSRSEMNVSTLELGDSALYLCASSLVFQYNEQFFGPGTRLTVL.

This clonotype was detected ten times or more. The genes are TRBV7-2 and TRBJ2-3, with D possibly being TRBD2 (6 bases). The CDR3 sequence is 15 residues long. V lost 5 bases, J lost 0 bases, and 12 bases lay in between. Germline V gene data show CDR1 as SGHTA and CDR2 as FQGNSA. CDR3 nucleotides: TGTGCCAGCAGCCCAGAGGGGAGGAGCACAGATACGCAGTATTTT. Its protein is CASSPEGRSTDTQYF.

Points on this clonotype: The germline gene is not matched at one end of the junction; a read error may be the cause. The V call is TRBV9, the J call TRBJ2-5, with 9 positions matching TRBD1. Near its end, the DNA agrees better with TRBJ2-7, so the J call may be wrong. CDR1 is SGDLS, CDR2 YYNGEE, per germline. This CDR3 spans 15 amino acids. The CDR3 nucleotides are TGCGCATCCGGGGACGGGACAGGGAGTCGCTACGAGCAGTACTTC. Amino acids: CASGDGTGSRYEQYF.

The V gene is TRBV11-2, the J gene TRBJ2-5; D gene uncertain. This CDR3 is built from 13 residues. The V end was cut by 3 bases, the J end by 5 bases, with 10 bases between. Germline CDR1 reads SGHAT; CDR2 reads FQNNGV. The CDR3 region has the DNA TGTGCCAGCAGCTTGGAAACCAGGGAGACCCAGTACTTC. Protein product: CASSLETRETQYF. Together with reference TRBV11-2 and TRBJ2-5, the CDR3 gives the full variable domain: EAGVAQSPRYKIIEKRQSVAFWCNPISGHATLYWYQQILGQGPKLLIQFQNNGVVDDSQLPKDRFSAERLKGVDSTLKIQPAKLEDSAVYLCASSLETRETQYFGPGTRLLVL.

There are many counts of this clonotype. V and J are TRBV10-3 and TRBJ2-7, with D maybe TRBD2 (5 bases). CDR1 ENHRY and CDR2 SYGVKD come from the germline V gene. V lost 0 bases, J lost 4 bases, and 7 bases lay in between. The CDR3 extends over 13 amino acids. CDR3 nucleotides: TGTGCCATCAGTGAGTCAGGAGGTTACGAGCAGTACTTC. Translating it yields CAISESGGYEQYF.

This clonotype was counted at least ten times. The CDR3 sequence: CSVEGVGVGEQYF. The CDR3 coding sequence is TGCAGCGTTGAAGGCGTAGGGGTAGGCGAGCAGTACTTC. The J gene is TRBJ2-7, the V gene TRBV29-1, with a possible D match to TRBD1 (5 bases). This CDR3 is built from 13 residues. V lost 1 base, J lost 6 bases, and 13 bases lay in between. Per germline, CDR1 SQVTM and CDR2 ANQGSEA.

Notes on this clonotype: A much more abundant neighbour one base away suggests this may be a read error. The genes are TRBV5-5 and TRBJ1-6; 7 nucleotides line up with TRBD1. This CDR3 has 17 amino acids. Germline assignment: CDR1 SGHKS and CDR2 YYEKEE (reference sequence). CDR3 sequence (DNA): TGTGCCGGCAGCGGTGGGAACAGGGGCTCCTATAATTCACCCCTCCACTTT. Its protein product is CAGSGGNRGSYNSPLHF.